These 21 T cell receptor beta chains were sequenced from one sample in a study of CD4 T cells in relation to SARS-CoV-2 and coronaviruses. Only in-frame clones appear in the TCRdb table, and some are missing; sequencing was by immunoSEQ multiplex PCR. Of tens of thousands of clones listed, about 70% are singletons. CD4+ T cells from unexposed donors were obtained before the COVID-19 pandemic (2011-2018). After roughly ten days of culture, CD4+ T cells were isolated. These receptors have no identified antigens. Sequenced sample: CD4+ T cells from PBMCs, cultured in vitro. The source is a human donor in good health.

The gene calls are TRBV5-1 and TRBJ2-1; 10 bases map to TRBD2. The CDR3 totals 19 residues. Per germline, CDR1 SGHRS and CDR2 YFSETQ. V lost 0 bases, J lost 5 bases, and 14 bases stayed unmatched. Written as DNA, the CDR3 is TGCGCCAGCAGCTTGGTTCCTTGGAGCGGGAGGGCCAAAGACAATGAGCAGTTCTTC. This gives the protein CASSLVPWSGRAKDNEQFF.

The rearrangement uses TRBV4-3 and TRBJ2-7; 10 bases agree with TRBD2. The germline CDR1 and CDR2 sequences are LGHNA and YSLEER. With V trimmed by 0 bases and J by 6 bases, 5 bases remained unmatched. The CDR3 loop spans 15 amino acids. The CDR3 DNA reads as TGCGCCAGCAGCCAAGACCCTAGCGGGAGTTTCGAGCAGTACTTC. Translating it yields CASSQDPSGSFEQYF.

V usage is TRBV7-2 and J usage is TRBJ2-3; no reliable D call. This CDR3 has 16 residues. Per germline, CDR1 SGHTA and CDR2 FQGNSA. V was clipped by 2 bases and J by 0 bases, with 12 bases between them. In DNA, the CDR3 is TGTGCCAGCAGCTTAACGGCGCGAACAAGCACAGATACGCAGTATTTT. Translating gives CASSLTARTSTDTQYF.

The CDR3 sequence is CASSSEGNRELFF. In DNA, the CDR3 is TGTGCCAGCAGCTCGGAGGGGAACAGGGAACTGTTTTTT. The chain uses TRBV3-1 (or the pseudogene TRBV3-2) and TRBJ1-4; D possibly corresponds to TRBD1 (6 bases). CDR3 size: 13 residues. Trimming cost V 5 bases and J 12 bases, with 16 bases left between them. The germline gives CDR1 LGHDT, CDR2 YNNKEL (reference sequence).

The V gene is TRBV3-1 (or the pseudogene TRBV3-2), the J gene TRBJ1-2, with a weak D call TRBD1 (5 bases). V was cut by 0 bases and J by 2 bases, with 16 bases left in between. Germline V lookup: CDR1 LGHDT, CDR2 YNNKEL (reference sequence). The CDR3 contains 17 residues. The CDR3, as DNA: TGTGCCAGCAGCCAAGATGGCAGGGCTGCTAAGAACTATGGCTACACCTTC. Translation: CASSQDGRAAKNYGYTF.

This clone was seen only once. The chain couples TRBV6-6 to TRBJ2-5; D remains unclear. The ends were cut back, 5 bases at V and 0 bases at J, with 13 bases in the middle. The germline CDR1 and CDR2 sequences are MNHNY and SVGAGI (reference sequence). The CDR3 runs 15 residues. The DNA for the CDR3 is TGTGCCAGCAGTCCCGGGCTACACCACCAAGAGACCCAGTACTTC. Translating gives CASSPGLHHQETQYF.

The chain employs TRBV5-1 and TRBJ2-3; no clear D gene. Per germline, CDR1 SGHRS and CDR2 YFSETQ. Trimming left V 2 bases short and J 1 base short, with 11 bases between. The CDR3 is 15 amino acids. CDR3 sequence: CASSFIGSGTDTQYF. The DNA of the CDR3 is TGCGCCAGCAGCTTCATCGGGTCGGGCACAGATACGCAGTATTTT.

The CDR3 protein is CASARGAGLDEQFF. Written as DNA, the CDR3 is TGTGCCAGCGCGAGAGGAGCGGGGTTGGATGAGCAGTTCTTC. The V gene is TRBV6-5, the J gene TRBJ2-1; 7 bases are shared with TRBD2. The CDR3 spans 14 residues. J was trimmed by 8 bases and V by 8 bases; bases with no gene match: 12. Germline V gives CDR1 MNHEY, CDR2 SVGAGI.

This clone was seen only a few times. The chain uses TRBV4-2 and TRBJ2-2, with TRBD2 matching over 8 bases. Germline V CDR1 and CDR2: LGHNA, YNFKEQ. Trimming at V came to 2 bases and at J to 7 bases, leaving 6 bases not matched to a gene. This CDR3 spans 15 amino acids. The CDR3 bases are TGTGCCAGCAGCCAACTCGGCGGGGGGTACGGGGAGCTGTTTTTT. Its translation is CASSQLGGGYGELFF.

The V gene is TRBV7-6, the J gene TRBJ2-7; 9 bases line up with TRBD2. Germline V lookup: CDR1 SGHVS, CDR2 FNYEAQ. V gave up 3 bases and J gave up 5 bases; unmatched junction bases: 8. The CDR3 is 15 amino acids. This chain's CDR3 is CASSLAGTSFNEQYF. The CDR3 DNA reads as TGTGCCAGCAGCTTGGCCGGGACTAGCTTCAACGAGCAGTACTTC.

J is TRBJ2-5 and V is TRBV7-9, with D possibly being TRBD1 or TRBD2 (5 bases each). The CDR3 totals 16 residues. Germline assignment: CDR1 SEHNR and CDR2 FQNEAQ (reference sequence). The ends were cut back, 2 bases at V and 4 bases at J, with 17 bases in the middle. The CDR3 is CASSLLSLGDVETQYF. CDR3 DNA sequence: TGTGCCAGCAGCTTACTCTCACTTGGGGACGTAGAGACCCAGTACTTC.

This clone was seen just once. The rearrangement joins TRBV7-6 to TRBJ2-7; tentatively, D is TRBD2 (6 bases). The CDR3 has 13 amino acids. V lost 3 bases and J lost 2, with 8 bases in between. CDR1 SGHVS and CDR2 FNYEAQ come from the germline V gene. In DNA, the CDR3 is TGTGCCAGCAGCTTTAGCGGAGCCTACGAGCAGTACTTC. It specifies CASSFSGAYEQYF. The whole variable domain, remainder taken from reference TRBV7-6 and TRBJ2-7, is GAGVSQSPRYKVTKRGQDVALRCDPISGHVSLYWYRQALGQGPEFLTYFNYEAQQDKSGLPNDRFSAERPEGSISTLTIQRTEQRDSAMYRCASSFSGAYEQYFGPGTRLTVT.

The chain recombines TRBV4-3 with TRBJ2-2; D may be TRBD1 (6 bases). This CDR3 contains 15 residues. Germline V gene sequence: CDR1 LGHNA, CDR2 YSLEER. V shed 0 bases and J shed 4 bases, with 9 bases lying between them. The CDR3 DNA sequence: TGCGCCAGCAGCCAAGAAACAGGGCCCACCGGGGAGCTGTTTTTT. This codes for CASSQETGPTGELFF.

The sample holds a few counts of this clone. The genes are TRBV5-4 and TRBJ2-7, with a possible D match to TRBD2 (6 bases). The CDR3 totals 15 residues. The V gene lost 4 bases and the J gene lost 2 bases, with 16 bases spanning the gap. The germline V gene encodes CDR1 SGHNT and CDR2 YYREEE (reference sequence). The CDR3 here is CASSAPGTATYEQYF. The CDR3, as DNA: TGTGCCAGCAGCGCGCCCGGGACTGCAACCTACGAGCAGTACTTC.

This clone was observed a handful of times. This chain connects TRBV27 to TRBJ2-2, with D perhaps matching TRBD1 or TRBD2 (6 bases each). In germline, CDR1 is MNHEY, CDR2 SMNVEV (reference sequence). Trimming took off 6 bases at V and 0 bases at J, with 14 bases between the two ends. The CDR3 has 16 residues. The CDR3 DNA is TGTGCCAGCAGAACAGGGCGCGGGGCGAACACCGGGGAGCTGTTTTTT. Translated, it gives CASRTGRGANTGELFF.

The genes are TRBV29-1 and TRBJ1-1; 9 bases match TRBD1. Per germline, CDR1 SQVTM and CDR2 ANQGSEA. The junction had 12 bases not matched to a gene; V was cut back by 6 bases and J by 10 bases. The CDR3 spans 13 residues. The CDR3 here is CSVLTGGTGGAFF. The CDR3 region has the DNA TGCAGCGTGCTGACAGGGGGTACGGGGGGAGCTTTCTTT. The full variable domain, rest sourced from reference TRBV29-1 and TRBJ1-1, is SAVISQKPSRDICQRGTSLTIQCQVDSQVTMMFWYRQQPGQSLTLIATANQGSEATYESGFVIDKFPISRPNLTFSTLTVSNMSPEDSSIYLCSVLTGGTGGAFFGQGTRLTVV.

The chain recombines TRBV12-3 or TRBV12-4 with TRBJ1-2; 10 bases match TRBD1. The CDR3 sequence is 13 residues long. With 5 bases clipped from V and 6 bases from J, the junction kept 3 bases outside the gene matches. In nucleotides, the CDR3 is TGTGCCAGCAGTATCGACAGGGGGCATGGCTACACCTTC. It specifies CASSIDRGHGYTF.

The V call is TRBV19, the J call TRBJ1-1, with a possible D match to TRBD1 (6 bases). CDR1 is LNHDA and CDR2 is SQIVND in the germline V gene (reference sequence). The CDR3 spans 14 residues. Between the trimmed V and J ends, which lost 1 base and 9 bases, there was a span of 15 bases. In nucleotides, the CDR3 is TGTGCCAGTAGTATAGGGACAGTACAGAGCCAAGCTTTCTTT. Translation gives CASSIGTVQSQAFF.

The CDR3 sequence is CASSSQKPDTQYF. In DNA, the CDR3 is TGTGCCAGCAGTTCCCAGAAGCCAGATACGCAGTATTTT. The V call is TRBV12-3 or TRBV12-4, the J call TRBJ2-3; D remains unclear. CDR3 length equals 13 residues. Trimming removed 4 bases from V and 4 bases from J, with 9 bases in between.

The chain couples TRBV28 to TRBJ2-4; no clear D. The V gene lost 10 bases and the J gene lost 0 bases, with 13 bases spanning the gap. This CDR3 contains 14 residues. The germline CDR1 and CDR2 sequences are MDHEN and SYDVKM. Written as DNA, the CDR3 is TGTGCCACCCTCTCCGGCTTAGCCAAAAACATTCAGTACTTC. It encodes CATLSGLAKNIQYF.

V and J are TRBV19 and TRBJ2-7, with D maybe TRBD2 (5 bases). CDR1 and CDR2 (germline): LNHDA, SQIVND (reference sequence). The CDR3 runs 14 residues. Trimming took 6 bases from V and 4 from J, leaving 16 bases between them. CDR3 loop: CASSRRGSEYEQYF. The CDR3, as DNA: TGTGCCAGTAGCCGAAGAGGTAGCGAGTACGAGCAGTACTTC.